The clone carrying this TCR beta chain was observed a few times. What it binds is unknown. As the template, RNA transcripts were used to amplify TCR beta CDR3 regions. First-round RT-PCR with HTBI primers preceded a second-round multiplex PCR. TCRdb re-called the multiplex PCR reads through MiXCR, storing one row per CDR3 protein. The data contain a few hundred thousand distinct CDR3 sequences, about 16% of them singletons. Germline V lookup: CDR1 MNHEY, CDR2 SVGAGI. V shed 4 bases and J 4 bases; nucleotides not matched to a gene: 6. This CDR3 region has 16 residues. As diagnostic evidence, clinical symptoms, serum thyroxine, TRAb, thyroid ultrasound and orbital computed tomography were relied upon. Out of 9 to 10 ml of fresh peripheral blood, PBMCs were obtained. The data stem from a study of Graves' ophthalmopathy and Graves' hyperthyroidism. Study outcomes and limitations: With over 85% sensitivity and over 65% specificity, a 13-signature model separated ophthalmopathy from stable hyperthyroidism. Detection in blood was also observed for most expanded thyroid clonotypes above 0.001 frequency.

The chain couples TRBV6-5 to TRBJ1-6, with 8 positions matching TRBD1. Sequencing was done on a sample of peripheral blood. The receptor's source is a woman under 30 with stable Graves' hyperthyroidism. The CDR3 sequence: CASSSTGTGYNSPLHF. The CDR3 nucleotides read TGTGCCAGCAGTTCAACCGGGACAGGTTATAATTCACCCCTCCACTTT.